These 28 T cell receptor beta chains share one sample of origin, sequenced in a study of blood T cell repertoires in COVID-19. TCRdb's copy holds only in-frame clones and misses some; the assay was immunoSEQ multiplex PCR. The sample lists some 40,000 clones; approximately 91% were seen once. The sequenced sample was peripheral blood. The receptors shown here come from a man in his fifties with active COVID-19.

This CDR3 is CASSQGLGQGAYEQYF. Written as DNA, the CDR3 is TGTGCCAGCAGCCAAGGTTTAGGACAGGGCGCCTACGAGCAGTACTTC. J is TRBJ2-7 and V is TRBV4-2, with 8 bases lining up with TRBD1. CDR1 is LGHNA, CDR2 YNFKEQ, per germline. The junction had 7 bases not matched to a gene; V was cut back by 1 base and J by 2 bases. This CDR3 has 16 residues.

This clone was seen a single time. This chain joins TRBV19 and TRBJ1-4, with TRBD1 as a possible D gene (5 bases). The CDR3 has 17 amino acids. The germline V and J ends were trimmed by 5 bases and 0 bases, with 16 bases remaining between them. In germline, CDR1 is LNHDA, CDR2 SQIVND (reference sequence). CDR3 nucleotide sequence: TGTGCCAGTAGTTCCCATGTGCGGGGGTCAACTAATGAAAAACTGTTTTTT. This codes for CASSSHVRGSTNEKLFF.

This chain joins TRBV9 and TRBJ2-1, with 9 bases that match TRBD1. The CDR3 covers 15 residues. Unmatched junction bases numbered 8, after V lost 2 bases and J lost 8 bases. Germline V gives CDR1 SGDLS, CDR2 YYNGEE. Written as DNA, the CDR3 is TGTGCCAGCAGCGTGGGACAGGGTGTGTTCGATGAGCAGTTCTTC. Residues: CASSVGQGVFDEQFF. Supplemented by reference TRBV9 and TRBJ2-1, the full variable domain reads DSGVTQTPKHLITATGQRVTLRCSPRSGDLSVYWYQQSLDQGLQFLIQYYNGEERAKGNILERFSAQQFPDLHSELNLSSLELGDSALYFCASSVGQGVFDEQFFGPGTRLTVL.

The chain links TRBV24-1 to TRBJ2-2; no firm D call. The germline V gene has CDR1 KGHDR and CDR2 SFDVKD. V lost 9 bases, J lost 3 bases, and 13 bases lay in between. CDR3 length equals 14 residues. The CDR3 region is CATATSRDTGELFF. In nucleotides, the CDR3 is TGTGCCACCGCCACAAGTCGGGACACCGGGGAGCTGTTTTTT.

The V and J genes are TRBV5-1 and TRBJ1-1, with a weak D call TRBD1 (5 bases). Germline V CDR1 and CDR2: SGHRS, YFSETQ. The CDR3 runs to 16 residues. The V gene lost 4 bases and the J gene lost 1 base, with 17 bases spanning the gap. Here the CDR3 reads CASSKFLQARNTEAFF. CDR3 coding DNA: TGCGCCAGCAGCAAGTTTCTACAGGCCCGGAACACTGAAGCTTTCTTT.

This clone has just one count. This chain connects TRBV9 to TRBJ2-7; no clear D gene. Germline V gene lookup returns CDR1 SGDLS and CDR2 YYNGEE. V was shortened by 1 base and J by 5 bases, with 16 bases between the two germline ends. The CDR3 sequence is 15 residues long. This CDR3 is CASSVQNSFVNEQYF. CDR3 DNA: TGTGCCAGCAGCGTACAAAACAGCTTCGTCAACGAGCAGTACTTC.

This chain connects TRBV2 to TRBJ2-7; 11 positions match TRBD2. Trimming at V came to 6 bases and at J to 0 bases, leaving 7 bases not matched to a gene. The germline CDR1 and CDR2 sequences are SNHLY and FYNNEI. This CDR3 has 16 amino acids. The CDR3: CASRLAGGFSSYEQYF. The CDR3 DNA follows: TGTGCCAGCAGATTAGCGGGGGGGTTTAGCTCCTACGAGCAGTACTTC.

This chain links TRBV4-3 with TRBJ2-5; the D gene is possibly TRBD2 (6 bases). CDR1 and CDR2 (germline): LGHNA, YSLEER. V lost 1 base, J lost 5 bases, and 20 bases lay in between. This CDR3 region has 17 residues. The CDR3 bases are TGCGCCAGCAGCCAAGGCCTTAGGACACCCGGAGGGGAGACCCAGTACTTC. Translated: CASSQGLRTPGGETQYF.

In DNA form, the CDR3 reads TGTGCCAGCAGCCGGAGATCGGGTGATTATGGAGATACGCAGTATTTT. Amino acid sequence: CASSRRSGDYGDTQYF. The rearrangement joins TRBV7-2 to TRBJ2-3; D gene unclear. Germline CDR1 and CDR2: SGHTA and FQGNSA. The CDR3 spans 16 residues. The V gene lost 5 bases and the J gene lost 5 bases, with 20 bases spanning the gap.

The chain links TRBV7-2 to TRBJ2-1, with D hard to call. CDR1 is SGHTA and CDR2 is FQGNSA in the germline V gene. V was pared by 6 bases and J by 4 bases, with 13 bases between. The CDR3 is 14 residues long. CDR3 residues: CASSQFQRYNEQFF. In DNA, the CDR3 is TGTGCCAGCAGTCAATTTCAGCGATACAATGAGCAGTTCTTC.

V and J are TRBV7-9 and TRBJ1-3; D is possibly TRBD1 (6 bases). Germline V gene lookup returns CDR1 SEHNR and CDR2 FQNEAQ (reference sequence). Trimming left V 6 bases short and J 2 bases short, with 11 bases between. CDR3 size: 14 residues. The CDR3 coding sequence is TGTGCCAGCAGACAGGGTTTGACTGGAAACACCATATATTTT. Translation: CASRQGLTGNTIYF.

This clone was detected only once. The rearrangement uses TRBV11-2 and TRBJ1-2; D might be TRBD1 (5 bases). The germline V gene encodes CDR1 SGHAT and CDR2 FQNNGV. The ends were cut back, 1 base at V and 4 bases at J, with 7 bases in the middle. The CDR3 is made up of 13 amino acids. The CDR3 sequence is CASSLGGGYGYTF. In DNA, the CDR3 is TGTGCCAGCAGCTTAGGGGGGGGCTATGGCTACACCTTC.

CDR3 DNA sequence: TGTGCCAGCAGCCAACGGGGTTCGGAGACCCAGTACTTC. This gives the protein CASSQRGSETQYF. The chain recombines TRBV3-1 (or the pseudogene TRBV3-2) with TRBJ2-5; the D gene is possibly TRBD2 (5 bases). The CDR3 covers 13 residues. Per germline, CDR1 LGHDT and CDR2 YNNKEL (reference sequence). V lost 2 bases to trimming and J lost 5 bases, with 9 bases between them.

V gene TRBV4-2 combines with J gene TRBJ2-5; possibly TRBD1 for D (6 bases). Trimming pared 0 bases from V and 5 bases from J, leaving 10 bases between. The CDR3 length is 14 residues. CDR1 is LGHNA, CDR2 YNFKEQ, per germline. CDR3 DNA sequence: TGTGCCAGCAGCCAAGAGGACAGTAAGGAGACCCAGTACTTC. This sequence encodes CASSQEDSKETQYF.

V is TRBV2 and J is TRBJ2-3; no definite D call. Germline values: CDR1 SNHLY, CDR2 FYNNEI. The CDR3 covers 14 residues. Between the trimmed V and J ends, which lost 6 bases and 3 bases, there was a span of 13 bases. DNA of the CDR3: TGTGCCAGCAGATCTGGAGTCGAGACAGATACGCAGTATTTT. It encodes CASRSGVETDTQYF. The full variable domain, rest sourced from reference TRBV2 and TRBJ2-3, is EPEVTQTPSHQVTQMGQEVILRCVPISNHLYFYWYRQILGQKVEFLVSFYNNEISEKSEIFDDQFSVERPDGSNFTLKIRSTKLEDSAMYFCASRSGVETDTQYFGPGTRLTVL.

CDR3 sequence: CASSAVAGGTDTQYF. In DNA, the CDR3 is TGTGCCAGCAGTGCGGTAGCGGGAGGCACAGATACGCAGTATTTT. The gene calls are TRBV2 and TRBJ2-3; 9 bases map to TRBD2. Germline CDR1 SNHLY, CDR2 FYNNEI. J lost 1 base, V lost 4 bases, and 3 bases had no gene match. This CDR3 is 15 amino acids long.

V is TRBV11-2 and J is TRBJ2-1, with TRBD2 matching 12 bases. The V and J ends lost 4 bases and 4 bases, in that order; junction bases with no gene match: 2. From germline, CDR1 is SGHAT and CDR2 FQNNGV. The CDR3 spans 15 residues. In DNA form, the CDR3 reads TGTGCCAGCAGCTCCGGGACTAGCGGGTACAATGAGCAGTTCTTC. It translates to CASSSGTSGYNEQFF.

The chain carries TRBV19 and TRBJ2-3; 11 nucleotides line up with TRBD2. V lost 8 bases and J lost 5; bases outside the gene matches: 9. The germline gives CDR1 LNHDA, CDR2 SQIVND (reference sequence). The CDR3 covers 15 residues. Written as DNA, the CDR3 is TGTGCCAGTTGGGATAGCGGGGGGGCGGAAGATACGCAGTATTTT. It yields the protein CASWDSGGAEDTQYF.

This sequence joins TRBV2 and TRBJ2-3; 10 nucleotides line up with TRBD2. The CDR3 consists of 14 residues. After removal of 11 bases from V and 3 bases from J, the junction contained 8 bases not matched to a gene. Germline assignment: CDR1 SNHLY and CDR2 FYNNEI. As DNA, the CDR3 is TGTGCCGGGAGCCCGGGACTAGCGACAGATACGCAGTATTTT. Encoded protein: CAGSPGLATDTQYF.

The chain is built from TRBV19 and TRBJ2-6; D unclear. The CDR3 covers 14 residues. V lost 3 bases and J lost 0, with 3 bases in between. In germline, CDR1 is LNHDA, CDR2 SQIVND (reference sequence). CDR3 residues: CASSMASGANVLTF. DNA for the CDR3: TGTGCCAGTAGTATGGCCTCTGGGGCCAACGTCCTGACTTTC. Filled out from reference TRBV19 and TRBJ2-6, the complete variable domain reads DGGITQSPKYLFRKEGQNVTLSCEQNLNHDAMYWYRQDPGQGLRLIYYSQIVNDFQKGDIAEGYSVSREKKESFPLTVTSAQKNPTAFYLCASSMASGANVLTFGAGSRLTVL.

The V call is TRBV18, the J call TRBJ1-5; D not resolved. V lost 4 bases and J lost 5, with 15 bases in between. Germline V gene data show CDR1 as KGHSH and CDR2 as LQKENI. This CDR3 is built from 15 residues. CDR3 in DNA: TGTGCCAGCTCACTTGGACTTACCCAGGATCAGCCCCAGCATTTT. This codes for CASSLGLTQDQPQHF.

This chain connects TRBV18 to TRBJ2-3; D perhaps matches TRBD2 (6 bases). The CDR3 runs 15 residues. Deletions cut 0 bases from V and 3 bases from J, with 10 bases between. CDR1 is KGHSH, CDR2 LQKENI, per germline. CDR3 DNA sequence: TGTGCCAGCTCACCACCTCTAGGGAGGACAGATACGCAGTATTTT. Protein sequence: CASSPPLGRTDTQYF.

Here the CDR3 reads CASSQGRDSYNEQFF. The DNA of the CDR3 is TGCGCCAGCAGCCAGGGGCGGGACAGTTACAATGAGCAGTTCTTC. This chain uses TRBV4-3 with TRBJ2-1; the D gene is possibly TRBD1 (7 bases). The CDR3 loop spans 15 amino acids. The germline V gene encodes CDR1 LGHNA and CDR2 YSLEER. The germline V and J ends were trimmed by 3 bases and 4 bases, with 13 bases remaining between them.

The chain recombines TRBV3-1 (or the pseudogene TRBV3-2) with TRBJ2-1, with 10 positions matching TRBD2. The germline gives CDR1 LGHDT, CDR2 YNNKEL (reference sequence). J was trimmed by 11 bases and V by 6 bases; bases with no gene match: 7. CDR3 size: 13 residues. CDR3 DNA: TGTGCCAGCAGTCTCACTAGCGGGAAAAAGCAGTTCTTC. Translating it yields CASSLTSGKKQFF.

J is TRBJ1-1 and V is TRBV7-3; 7 bases are a match to TRBD1. V shed 2 bases and J 12 bases; nucleotides not matched to a gene: 9. CDR3 size: 13 residues. Germline-derived CDR1 and CDR2 are SGHTA and FQGTGA. CDR3 DNA: TGTGCCAGCAGCTTAGACAGGGATGGATCGACTTTCTTT. Its protein product is CASSLDRDGSTFF.

This clone was picked up a small number of times. The chain carries TRBV7-9 and TRBJ2-7; perhaps TRBD1 as D (6 bases). CDR1 and CDR2 from the germline V gene are SEHNR and FQNEAQ (reference sequence). Trimming took 5 bases from V and 2 from J, leaving 10 bases between them. This CDR3 is built from 13 residues. CDR3 bases: TGTGCCAGCAGCCAGGGGCTTCCCTACGAGCAGTACTTC. Protein product: CASSQGLPYEQYF.

This chain uses TRBV4-1 with TRBJ2-1, with 9 bases that match TRBD2. J gave up 5 bases and V 5 bases, and 4 bases lay outside the gene matches. This CDR3 is built from 14 residues. In germline, CDR1 is MGHRA, CDR2 YSYEKL. The DNA of the CDR3 is TGCGCCAGCAGCGTGCGGGAGGGCCACAATGAGCAGTTCTTC. Translation: CASSVREGHNEQFF.

V gene TRBV6-6 combines with J gene TRBJ1-1, with 10 nucleotides matching TRBD1. Germline V lookup: CDR1 MNHNY, CDR2 SVGAGI (reference sequence). The CDR3 is made up of 15 amino acids. V shed 5 bases, J shed 5 bases, and the junction held 8 bases outside the gene matches. The CDR3 here is CASSPRTGGRTEAFF. The CDR3, as DNA: TGTGCCAGCAGTCCTCGGACAGGGGGTAGGACTGAAGCTTTCTTT.